This TCR beta chain was profiled in a study of T cell changes during pregnancy in multiple sclerosis. In this sample, this clone turned up once. The CDR3 length is 18 residues. In germline, CDR1 is SQVTM, CDR2 ANQGSEA. V was cut by 7 bases and J by 6 bases, with 31 bases left in between. Assay: immunoSEQ multiplex PCR; the TCRdb copy retains only in-frame clones and omits some. The sample has around 110,000 clones; roughly nine tenths are singletons. This chain links TRBV29-1 with TRBJ2-1; D possibly corresponds to TRBD2 (6 bases). Sequenced material: peripheral blood, taken in the third trimester of pregnancy. The clonotype comes from a female donor with multiple sclerosis, enrolled in a pregnancy study. CDR3 in DNA: TGCAGCGCCGACACCTCTCGGAGGGCCTTGGTTGGGGGCAATGAGCAGTTCTTC. Its translation: CSADTSRRALVGGNEQFF.